This TCR beta chain was recorded in a study of cytomegalovirus exposure and HLA in healthy donors. In the case of this clone: The target antigen is unknown. One junction end does not reproduce the germline sequence, and a read error may be involved. This specimen includes other DNA sequences encoding the same CDR3.

This PCR relied on a set of 60 Vbeta primers and 13 Jbeta primers. Sequencing was performed with immunoSEQ multiplex PCR; in TCRdb, only in-frame clones are kept and a portion is missing. The profile shows 180,000 or so clones, about four fifths of them singletons. In germline, CDR1 is GTSNPN, CDR2 SVGIG (reference sequence). This CDR3 spans 13 amino acids. General observations from the study: Earlier results showed most TCR beta V segments being productive about 87% or about 30% of the time. Most TCRs appeared rarely, but some public TCRs recurred in many donors. It was likely that a cluster of highly shared sequence variants was a sequencing artifact.

The TCR sequence derives from a man aged 35 to 55 in good health and CMV-seronegative. The source material was PBMCs. The chain joins TRBV30 to TRBJ1-6; D ambiguous. This CDR3 reads CAWSVRVDSPLHF. The CDR3 DNA is TGCGCCTGGAGTGTACGAGTTGATTCACCCCTCCACTTT.